The 17 T cell receptor beta chains reported below all come from one sample, sequenced in a study of cytotoxic CD8 clonotypes in ibrutinib-treated CLL. The repertoire was sequenced with immunoSEQ multiplex PCR; TCRdb's copy has only in-frame clones and lacks some. This table has over 200,000 clones, 70% appearing once. The source material was PBMCs, sampled after 12 months of ibrutinib treatment. All receptors come from a human donor with chronic lymphocytic leukemia.

As DNA, the CDR3 is TGTGCCAGCAGCTTCGGCACTAGCGGGAGTATCGATGAGCAGTTCTTC. Residues: CASSFGTSGSIDEQFF. The chain couples TRBV7-3 to TRBJ2-1; the match to TRBD2 covers 11 bases. V gave up 3 bases and J gave up 8 bases; unmatched junction bases: 9. CDR1 is SGHTA, CDR2 FQGTGA, per germline. The CDR3 is 16 amino acids.

V is TRBV9 and J is TRBJ1-1, with D hard to call. CDR3 size: 14 residues. CDR1 is SGDLS and CDR2 is YYNGEE in the germline V gene. Trimming took 0 bases from V and 1 from J, leaving 7 bases between them. This CDR3 is CASSVDGGNTEAFF. DNA for the CDR3: TGTGCCAGCAGCGTAGACGGAGGGAACACTGAAGCTTTCTTT.

The chain combines TRBV15 with TRBJ1-5, with D possibly matching TRBD1 (6 bases). This CDR3 is built from 15 residues. V lost 0 bases and J lost 7, with 13 bases in between. Looked up from germline, CDR1 is LNHNV and CDR2 is YYDKDF (reference sequence). The chain's CDR3 is CATSRDDRQSQPQHF. The DNA of the CDR3 is TGTGCCACCAGCAGAGACGACAGGCAAAGCCAGCCCCAGCATTTT.

The V call is TRBV5-1, the J call TRBJ2-1, with TRBD1 matching 8 bases. Germline V gives CDR1 SGHRS, CDR2 YFSETQ. The trim removed 1 base at V and 2 bases at J, leaving 2 bases unmatched. This CDR3 comprises 15 residues. CDR3 DNA: TGCGCCAGCAGCTTGCAACAGGGGGCCTACAATGAGCAGTTCTTC. Translation: CASSLQQGAYNEQFF.

The chain employs TRBV27 and TRBJ1-6, with D perhaps matching TRBD1 (6 bases). The CDR3 is 16 residues long. V lost 4 bases and J lost 0, with 10 bases in between. The germline V gene encodes CDR1 MNHEY and CDR2 SMNVEV (reference sequence). The CDR3 nucleotides read TGTGCCAGCAGTTGGGGCAGGGGCTCCTATAATTCACCCCTCCACTTT. Protein: CASSWGRGSYNSPLHF.

The V and J genes are TRBV11-2 and TRBJ2-2, with TRBD2 as a possible D gene (7 bases). The V end was cut by 5 bases, the J end by 5 bases, with 18 bases between. CDR3 length: 16 residues. Germline V gene data show CDR1 as SGHAT and CDR2 as FQNNGV. The CDR3 DNA reads TGTGCCAGCAGCCCTCGGCCGCGGGGGCGGACCGGGGAGCTGTTTTTT. The encoded protein is CASSPRPRGRTGELFF.

This chain joins TRBV28 and TRBJ1-1, with D possibly TRBD1 on 5 matching bases. The CDR3 totals 17 residues. The germline CDR1 and CDR2 sequences are MDHEN and SYDVKM. Trimming took 2 bases from V and 4 from J, leaving 20 bases between them. The CDR3 DNA sequence: TGTGCCAGCAGTTTAGGGGGGAATAAGGGTCCCGGCACTGAAGCTTTCTTT. Translation gives CASSLGGNKGPGTEAFF. Variable domain in full (rest from reference TRBV28 and TRBJ1-1): DVKVTQSSRYLVKRTGEKVFLECVQDMDHENMFWYRQDPGLGLRLIYFSYDVKMKEKGDIPEGYSVSREKKERFSLILESASTNQTSMYLCASSLGGNKGPGTEAFFGQGTRLTVV.

The gene calls are TRBV5-1 and TRBJ1-6, with D maybe TRBD1 (6 bases). V lost 5 bases to trimming and J lost 5 bases, with 11 bases between them. The CDR3 length is 14 residues. Germline-derived CDR1 and CDR2 are SGHRS and YFSETQ. The CDR3 protein is CASRQGFNNSPLHF. CDR3 in DNA: TGCGCCAGCAGGCAGGGGTTTAATAATTCACCCCTCCACTTT.

The J gene is TRBJ1-2, the V gene TRBV7-9; maybe TRBD1 (6 bases). The CDR3 is made up of 14 amino acids. Germline CDR1 SEHNR, CDR2 FQNEAQ (reference sequence). With 4 bases removed from V and 4 bases from J, the gap between germline ends came to 13 bases. The CDR3 here is CASSWGGGSYGYTF. The CDR3 region has the DNA TGTGCCAGCAGCTGGGGAGGGGGTAGCTATGGCTACACCTTC.

V is TRBV7-8 and J is TRBJ2-7; 9 bases fit TRBD2. V trimming: 3 bases; J trimming: 6 bases; junction bases outside the gene matches: 6. The CDR3 runs to 14 residues. Germline values: CDR1 SGHVS, CDR2 FQNEAQ. CDR3 DNA: TGTGCCAGCAGCTTGGCAGCGGGGGGTAGCGAGCAGTACTTC. This codes for CASSLAAGGSEQYF. The full variable domain, rest sourced from reference TRBV7-8 and TRBJ2-7, is GAGVSQSPRYKVAKRGQDVALRCDPISGHVSLFWYQQALGQGPEFLTYFQNEAQLDKSGLPSDRFFAERPEGSVSTLKIQRTQQEDSAVYLCASSLAAGGSEQYFGPGTRLTVT.

The CDR3 is CASSPRGRDSNQPQHF. CDR3 nucleotides: TGTGCCAGCAGCCCCCGCGGGCGAGATAGCAATCAGCCCCAGCATTTT. This chain uses TRBV9 with TRBJ1-5; D ambiguous. V gave up 4 bases and J gave up 0 bases, with 14 bases separating them. The CDR3 has 16 amino acids. Per germline, CDR1 SGDLS and CDR2 YYNGEE.

The V and J genes are TRBV7-3 and TRBJ2-7; 8 bases match TRBD1. From germline, CDR1 is SGHTA and CDR2 FQGTGA. This CDR3 is built from 15 residues. J gave up 2 bases and V 4 bases, and 7 bases lay outside the gene matches. The CDR3 DNA reads TGTGCCAGCAGCTCCCACAGGGGGGTGACCTACGAGCAGTACTTC. Protein product: CASSSHRGVTYEQYF.

CDR3 nucleotides: TGTGCCAGCTCATCGGGACTTAATGAAAAACTGTTTTTT. Amino acids: CASSSGLNEKLFF. The chain combines TRBV18 with TRBJ1-4; TRBD1 is a possible D gene (5 bases). This CDR3 comprises 13 residues. CDR1 and CDR2 from the germline V gene are KGHSH and LQKENI. Trimming removed 5 bases from V and 4 bases from J, with 8 bases in between.

The V call is TRBV7-8, the J call TRBJ2-1; the D is unclear. Germline loops: CDR1 SGHVS, CDR2 FQNEAQ. This CDR3 spans 13 amino acids. The V gene lost 5 bases and the J gene lost 10 bases, with 15 bases spanning the gap. CDR3 DNA sequence: TGTGCCAGCAGCCTCCCACCAGACCCGGAGCAGTTCTTC. Translated, it gives CASSLPPDPEQFF.

The chain uses TRBV5-1 and TRBJ2-1; 12 bases match TRBD2. CDR1 and CDR2 (germline): SGHRS, YFSETQ. The CDR3 runs 16 residues. V lost 4 bases, J lost 9 bases, and 11 bases stayed unmatched. DNA of the CDR3: TGCGCCAGCAGCCCGCCTAGACTAGCGGGAGTTGGTGAGCAGTTCTTC. It specifies CASSPPRLAGVGEQFF. Filled out from reference TRBV5-1 and TRBJ2-1, the complete variable domain reads KAGVTQTPRYLIKTRGQQVTLSCSPISGHRSVSWYQQTPGQGLQFLFEYFSETQRNKGNFPGRFSGRQFSNSRSEMNVSTLELGDSALYLCASSPPRLAGVGEQFFGPGTRLTVL.

This rearrangement joins TRBV27 to TRBJ2-5; TRBD1 might be the D (5 bases). Germline V CDR1 and CDR2: MNHEY, SMNVEV (reference sequence). This CDR3 spans 15 amino acids. V was shortened by 3 bases and J by 1 base, with 12 bases between the two germline ends. This CDR3 reads CASSFLATAQETQYF. The DNA for the CDR3 is TGTGCCAGCAGTTTTTTGGCGACAGCCCAAGAGACCCAGTACTTC.

This clone was picked up one time. The rearrangement links TRBV7-3 to TRBJ2-7; 7 bases fit TRBD2. The V gene's germline CDR1 is SGHTA and CDR2 FQGTGA. The CDR3 is 17 residues long. The junction had 15 bases not matched to a gene; V was cut back by 5 bases and J by 2 bases. In DNA form, the CDR3 reads TGTGCCAGCAGCCACCAGGGAGGGCCAGGGACCCCCTACGAGCAGTACTTC. Residues: CASSHQGGPGTPYEQYF.